This T cell receptor beta chain was sequenced in a study of technical replicates of blood from a handful of donors. Sequencing used immunoSEQ multiplex PCR; TCRdb keeps in-frame clones, though not all of them. The sample records tens of thousands of clones, approximately 94% being singletons. The sequence was obtained from a human donor in good health. Sequences were obtained from T cells isolated from PBMCs.

CDR3 in amino acids: CASSDLAGFTDTQYF. CDR3 bases: TGTGCCAGCAGTGATCTAGCGGGGTTCACAGATACGCAGTATTTT. The rearrangement joins TRBV25-1 to TRBJ2-3, with 9 bases fitting TRBD2. Germline V gene data show CDR1 as MGHDK and CDR2 as SYGVNS. This CDR3 is built from 15 residues. V lost 3 bases and J lost 2; bases outside the gene matches: 3. The full variable domain, completed using reference TRBV25-1 and TRBJ2-3, is EADIYQTPRYLVIGTGKKITLECSQTMGHDKMYWYQQDPGMELHLIHYSYGVNSTEKGDLSSESTVSRIRTEHFPLTLESARPSHTSQYLCASSDLAGFTDTQYFGPGTRLTVL.